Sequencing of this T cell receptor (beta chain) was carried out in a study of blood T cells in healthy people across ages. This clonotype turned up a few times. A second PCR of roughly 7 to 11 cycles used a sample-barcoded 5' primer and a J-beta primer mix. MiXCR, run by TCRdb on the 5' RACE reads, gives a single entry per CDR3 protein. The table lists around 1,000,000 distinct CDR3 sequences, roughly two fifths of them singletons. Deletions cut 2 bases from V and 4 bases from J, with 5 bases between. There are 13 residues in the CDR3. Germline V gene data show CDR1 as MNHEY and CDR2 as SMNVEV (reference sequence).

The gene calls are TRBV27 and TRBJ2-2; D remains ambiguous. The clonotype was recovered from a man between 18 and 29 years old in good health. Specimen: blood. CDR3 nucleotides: TGTGCCAGCAGTTTAACCCGCACCGGGGAGCTGTTTTTT. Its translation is CASSLTRTGELFF.